A selection of T cell receptor beta chains follows, all from one sample in a study of blood T cells in healthy people across ages. Using its own MiXCR run on the 5' RACE reads, TCRdb lists one record per CDR3 protein. Among about 1.1 million distinct CDR3 sequences listed, roughly two fifths were seen once. Source material: blood. The receptors stem from a man aged 18 to 29 in good health. CDR3s include the opening cysteine and the closing phenylalanine or tryptophan. D genes are given only for firm matches. Not all rows give a size; the values are once, few, many and, for expanded clones, a class.

TRBV12-3/TRBV12-4	TRBJ2-1	TRBD1	NA	CASSAGTGNAGFYNEQFF	TGTGCCAGCAGTGCCGGGACAGGGAATGCGGGGTTCTACAATGAGCAGTTCTTC
TRBV6-5	TRBJ2-1	NA	few	CASRRAGDSSYNEQFF	TGTGCCAGCAGAAGGGCGGGGGACAGCTCCTACAATGAGCAGTTCTTC
TRBV20-1	TRBJ2-1	NA	few	CSARGGNRDGYNEQFF	TGCAGTGCTAGAGGGGGGAACAGGGATGGATACAATGAGCAGTTCTTC
TRBV5-1	TRBJ2-7	NA	NA	CASRIRGDSYEQYF	TGCGCCAGCAGAATACGGGGGGACAGCTACGAGCAGTACTTC
TRBV7-9	TRBJ2-2	NA	NA	CASTPGLRGTGELFF	TGTGCCAGCACCCCCGGGCTAAGAGGCACCGGGGAGCTGTTTTTT
TRBV12-5	TRBJ2-3	TRBD1	NA	CASGFGQGEAPDTQYF	TGTGCTAGTGGTTTTGGACAGGGGGAGGCTCCAGATACGCAGTATTTT
TRBV3-1	TRBJ2-1	NA	NA	CASSQGWTDWSSSYNEQFF	TGTGCCAGCAGCCAAGGCTGGACAGACTGGAGCAGCTCCTACAATGAGCAGTTCTTC
TRBV2	TRBJ2-5	TRBD2	few	CASSETRLANNEQYF	TGTGCCAGCAGCGAAACAAGACTAGCAAACAATGAGCAGTACTTC
TRBV20-1	TRBJ2-2	TRBD2	NA	CSARDAASGGAYSGELFF	TGCAGTGCTAGAGATGCTGCTAGCGGGGGGGCGTATTCCGGGGAGCTGTTTTTT
TRBV5-6	TRBJ2-5	NA	few	CASSSTGQTQYF	TGTGCCAGCAGCTCCACTGGGCAGACCCAGTACTTC
TRBV29-1	TRBJ1-1	NA	many	CSVGTGTEAFF	TGCAGCGTTGGCACGGGGACTGAAGCTTTCTTT
TRBV15	TRBJ2-1	TRBD2	NA	CATSRGLAEINEQFF	TGTGCCACCAGCAGAGGACTAGCGGAAATCAATGAGCAGTTCTTC
TRBV4-3	TRBJ1-1	NA	few	CASSQGRGGGSVTEAFF	TGCGCCAGCAGCCAAGGCAGGGGAGGGGGTTCGGTCACTGAAGCTTTCTTT
TRBV4-1	TRBJ1-2	NA	few	CASSQDLSENNYGYTF	TGCGCCAGCAGCCAAGATTTGTCGGAAAATAACTATGGCTACACCTTC
TRBV4-3	TRBJ1-2	TRBD1	once	CASSPDRGPGYTF	TGCGCCAGCAGCCCTGACAGGGGGCCCGGCTACACCTTC
TRBV5-6	TRBJ2-3	NA	few	CASSLGLAWTADTQYF	TGTGCCAGCAGCTTGGGGCTAGCTTGGACCGCAGATACGCAGTATTTT
TRBV6-6	TRBJ1-2	NA	many	CASSATQRPRYGYTF	TGTGCCAGCAGTGCTACCCAAAGGCCTCGTTATGGCTACACCTTC
TRBV18	TRBJ1-1	TRBD1	NA	CASSPGQGAAAMTTEAFF	TGTGCCAGCTCACCTGGACAGGGGGCTGCGGCGATGACCACTGAAGCTTTCTTT
TRBV20-1	TRBJ1-1	TRBD1	NA	CSARDLIGQGLGGTEAFF	TGCAGTGCTAGAGATCTAATAGGACAGGGCCTTGGAGGCACTGAAGCTTTCTTT
TRBV7-2	TRBJ2-3	TRBD1	NA	CASSLEGTGGKDTQYF	TGTGCCAGCAGCTTGGAGGGGACAGGGGGAAAAGATACGCAGTATTTT
TRBV29-1	TRBJ1-2	NA	NA	CSLPEGWETNYGYTF	TGCAGCCTCCCCGAAGGTTGGGAAACTAACTATGGCTACACCTTC
TRBV5-1	TRBJ1-5	TRBD1	NA	CASSTGTGPQHF	TGCGCCAGTAGCACCGGGACAGGGCCCCAGCATTTT
TRBV25-1	TRBJ1-1	TRBD1	NA	CASSQDRGGDTEAFF	TGTGCCAGCAGTCAAGACAGGGGGGGGGACACTGAAGCTTTCTTT
TRBV9	TRBJ2-1	NA	few	CASSANGGNSYNEQFF	TGTGCCAGCAGCGCCAACGGGGGAAACTCCTACAATGAGCAGTTCTTC
TRBV4-2	TRBJ2-3	NA	few	CASSQETLDTQYF	TGTGCCAGCAGCCAAGAGACCCTGGATACGCAGTATTTT
TRBV30	TRBJ2-1	NA	NA	CAWAQLWTSQGGSNEQFF	TGTGCCTGGGCCCAACTCTGGACTAGCCAGGGGGGGTCAAATGAGCAGTTCTTC